A single sample gave rise to the 13 T cell receptor beta chains below, sequenced in a study of blood T cells in healthy people across ages. Through a sample-barcoded 5' primer and a J-beta primer mix, a second PCR was run for about 6 to 12 cycles. Using its own MiXCR run on the 5' RACE reads, TCRdb lists one record per CDR3 protein. This sample yields fewer than 750,000 distinct CDR3 sequences, of which roughly 43% are seen a single time; about 26% belongs to the top ten. Specimen: blood. These receptors were collected from a man older than 75 in good health.

This clonotype was observed a handful of times. This chain uses TRBV6-2 or TRBV6-3 with TRBJ2-4, with unresolved D. This CDR3 contains 14 residues. Germline CDR1 MNHEY, CDR2 SVGEGT. The V and J ends lost 2 bases and 9 bases respectively, with 14 bases between them. This CDR3 reads CASSYSPVLGIQYF. The DNA for the CDR3 is TGTGCCAGCAGTTACAGTCCCGTTTTGGGCATTCAGTACTTC.

CDR3 protein: CATLAGGGYEQFF. As DNA, the CDR3 is TGTGCCACCCTAGCGGGAGGAGGCTACGAGCAGTTCTTC. V usage is TRBV7-2 and J usage is TRBJ2-1; 11 bases fit TRBD2. Germline trimming cut 10 bases from V and 10 bases from J; bases unmatched to any gene: 9. Germline V gene sequence: CDR1 SGHTA, CDR2 FQGNSA. This CDR3 has 13 residues.

The table lists this clonotype with many counts. V usage is TRBV6-6 and J usage is TRBJ2-1, with D possibly being TRBD1 (6 bases). This CDR3 has 16 residues. Germline lookup yields CDR1 MNHNY and CDR2 SVGAGI (reference sequence). The ends were cut back, 6 bases at V and 0 bases at J, with 15 bases in the middle. CDR3 nucleotides: TGTGCCAGCAGCCCAAAGGGGGTGCCCTCCTACAATGAGCAGTTCTTC. As protein: CASSPKGVPSYNEQFF.

This clonotype was found a few times. This chain links TRBV25-1 with TRBJ2-6, with D maybe TRBD1 (6 bases). Per germline, CDR1 MGHDK and CDR2 SYGVNS. CDR3 length: 15 residues. Trimming took off 5 bases at V and 1 base at J, with 9 bases between the two ends. The CDR3 protein is CASSTQGSGANVLTF. The CDR3 nucleotides are TGTGCCAGCAGTACACAGGGTTCTGGGGCCAACGTCCTGACTTTC.

This chain joins TRBV7-2 and TRBJ2-7; D is ambiguous. Trimming removed 5 bases at V and 0 bases at J, with 11 bases between. CDR1 and CDR2 (germline): SGHTA, FQGNSA. The CDR3 sequence is 14 residues long. CDR3 residues: CASSPSRSSYEQYF. CDR3 bases: TGTGCCAGCAGCCCAAGTAGGAGCTCCTACGAGCAGTACTTC. Supplemented by reference TRBV7-2 and TRBJ2-7, the full variable domain reads GAGVSQSPSNKVTEKGKDVELRCDPISGHTALYWYRQSLGQGLEFLIYFQGNSAPDKSGLPSDRFSAERTGGSVSTLTIQRTQQEDSAVYLCASSPSRSSYEQYFGPGTRLTVT.

This chain connects TRBV7-2 to TRBJ2-1; D gene unclear. V lost 1 base, J lost 1 base, and 8 bases lay in between. Germline lookup yields CDR1 SGHTA and CDR2 FQGNSA. The CDR3 has 15 residues. This chain's CDR3 is CASSLVYGSYNEQFF. For the CDR3, the DNA is TGTGCCAGCAGCTTAGTTTATGGGTCCTACAATGAGCAGTTCTTC.

This clonotype was detected only a few times. This chain joins TRBV2 and TRBJ2-1; D is ambiguous. The germline gives CDR1 SNHLY, CDR2 FYNNEI. This CDR3 contains 11 residues. The V end lost 1 base, the J end lost 12 bases, and 7 bases lay between the germline ends. The chain's CDR3 is CASSEVGPQFF. Written as DNA, the CDR3 is TGTGCCAGCAGTGAAGTGGGCCCGCAGTTCTTC.

This chain connects TRBV20-1 to TRBJ1-5, with D possibly TRBD1 on 6 matching bases. The germline V and J ends were trimmed by 6 bases and 4 bases, with 19 bases remaining between them. CDR1 is DFQATT and CDR2 is SNEGSKA in the germline V gene (reference sequence). The CDR3 totals 15 residues. CDR3: CSASLVGAWNQPQHF. The CDR3 nucleotides read TGCAGTGCCAGCCTTGTGGGGGCATGGAATCAGCCCCAGCATTTT.

The chain recombines TRBV7-3 with TRBJ2-5, with D unclear. V gave up 5 bases and J gave up 1 base, with 8 bases separating them. The CDR3 runs to 13 residues. Germline lookup yields CDR1 SGHTA and CDR2 FQGTGA. CDR3 nucleotides: TGTGCCAGCAGCCCTAACGTCCAAGAGACCCAGTACTTC. Translated, it gives CASSPNVQETQYF.

CDR3 nucleotide sequence: TGTGCCAGCAGCTATGCACGGAATCAGCCCCAGCATTTT. Translated, it gives CASSYARNQPQHF. The chain couples TRBV7-2 to TRBJ1-5; no firm D call. The CDR3 is made up of 13 amino acids. Germline CDR1 reads SGHTA; CDR2 reads FQGNSA. Trimming cost V 4 bases and J 4 bases, with 8 bases left between them. Filled out from reference TRBV7-2 and TRBJ1-5, the complete variable domain reads GAGVSQSPSNKVTEKGKDVELRCDPISGHTALYWYRQSLGQGLEFLIYFQGNSAPDKSGLPSDRFSAERTGGSVSTLTIQRTQQEDSAVYLCASSYARNQPQHFGDGTRLSIL.

This clonotype was counted between two and nine times. V and J are TRBV25-1 and TRBJ1-2, with a weak D call TRBD1 (5 bases). Per the germline V gene, CDR1 is MGHDK and CDR2 is SYGVNS. The CDR3 contains 13 residues. The V end lost 4 bases, the J end lost 4 bases, and 10 bases lay between the germline ends. The CDR3 DNA is TGTGCCAGCAGTGGATGGGACGGCTATGGCTACACCTTC. Translation gives CASSGWDGYGYTF.

This clonotype was seen repeatedly, ten times or more. The V and J genes are TRBV6-5 and TRBJ1-1; 7 bases fit TRBD1. Germline trimming cut 5 bases from V and 5 bases from J; bases unmatched to any gene: 11. The CDR3 contains 15 residues. Per germline, CDR1 MNHEY and CDR2 SVGAGI. The CDR3 here is CASSPPRGRGTEAFF. As DNA, the CDR3 is TGTGCCAGCAGTCCCCCCCGGGGCAGGGGGACTGAAGCTTTCTTT.

The table lists this clonotype with a few counts. The chain links TRBV12-5 to TRBJ2-3; 8 positions match TRBD1. Germline V gives CDR1 LGHNT, CDR2 FRNRAP. The CDR3 spans 16 residues. V dropped 5 bases and J dropped 2; count of bases not matched to a gene: 9. The CDR3 coding sequence is TGTGCTAGTGGTACCGGGACAGGCGTACTCACAGATACGCAGTATTTT. It yields the protein CASGTGTGVLTDTQYF.